The rows below give T cell receptor beta chains drawn from one sample of a study of cytomegalovirus exposure and HLA in healthy donors. Assay: immunoSEQ multiplex PCR; the TCRdb copy retains only in-frame clones and omits some. Of around 150,000 clones in the sample, 70% to 90% were seen once. Material for sequencing was PBMCs. The receptors were gathered from a man younger than 40 in good health and CMV-seropositive. CDR3s include the opening cysteine and the closing phenylalanine or tryptophan.

v_gene,j_gene,CDR3aa
TRBV30,TRBJ2-3,CAWNPGGVTDTQYF
TRBV6-5,TRBJ1-4,CASSYRGRHEKLFF
TRBV7-3,TRBJ2-7,CASSFSGGIYEQYF
TRBV27,TRBJ2-6,CASSLYLSGANVLTF
TRBV5-1,TRBJ2-7,CASSLEPGQPYF
TRBV7-9,TRBJ1-3,CASAPAVLTTLISGNTIYF
TRBV6-4,TRBJ1-1,CASRTNYRDTEAFF
TRBV27,TRBJ1-2,CASSLVGGVYGYTF
TRBV19,TRBJ2-5,CATGRDRGLQETQYF
TRBV6-4,TRBJ2-1,CASRREDVSYNEQFF
TRBV6-1,TRBJ2-1,CASSEHERQGVDEQFF
TRBV2,TRBJ2-6,CASRESSGANVLTF
TRBV27,TRBJ1-2,CASSLSQTGIYTF
TRBV2,TRBJ2-5,CASRELAGLLTQYF
TRBV18,TRBJ2-7,CASSPRTSGGSSYEQYF
TRBV10-1,TRBJ2-4,CASSEGPGTLAKNIQYF
TRBV7-8,TRBJ2-3,CASSFEGAPDTQYF
TRBV15,TRBJ1-2,CATSRYRDRVDYGYTF
TRBV11-2,TRBJ2-2,CASSNDPERGEGGGELFF
TRBV7-2,TRBJ2-7,CASSFSRVGEQYF
TRBV6-5,TRBJ1-2,CASSRDFRSYDYTF
TRBV5-4,TRBJ2-2,CASSLDRVDTGELFF
TRBV6-5,TRBJ2-3,CASRTMASGADTQYF
TRBV5-4,TRBJ1-2,CASSLATPDGYTF
TRBV30,TRBJ1-5,CAWSTSRTSSNQPQHF
TRBV11-2,TRBJ2-2,CASSLNRLWTGELFF
TRBV9,TRBJ2-7,CASSSGGGEQYF
TRBV5-4,TRBJ2-3,CASSSSGGRTDTQYF
TRBV5-1,TRBJ2-5,CASSRITSPSHQETQYF
TRBV11-3,TRBJ1-6,CASSLGGYSPLHF
TRBV6-5,TRBJ2-1,CASSYSGGLYNEQFF
TRBV4-1,TRBJ2-3,CASSQEGGARTDTQYF
TRBV29-1,TRBJ2-2,CSVASFPGQGAGELFF
TRBV7-9,TRBJ2-7,CASSLPGQGIWEQYF
TRBV6-6,TRBJ1-1,CASSTHTGTGGGVAFF
TRBV7-2,TRBJ1-6,CASSLGPRGNSPLHF
TRBV4-2,TRBJ2-5,CASSQDRLAGGQETQYF
TRBV29-1,TRBJ1-1,CSVEFRQGDTEAFF
TRBV10-3,TRBJ1-5,CAISGQGGGQPQHF
TRBV4-3,TRBJ1-6,CASSQVQGNNSPLHF